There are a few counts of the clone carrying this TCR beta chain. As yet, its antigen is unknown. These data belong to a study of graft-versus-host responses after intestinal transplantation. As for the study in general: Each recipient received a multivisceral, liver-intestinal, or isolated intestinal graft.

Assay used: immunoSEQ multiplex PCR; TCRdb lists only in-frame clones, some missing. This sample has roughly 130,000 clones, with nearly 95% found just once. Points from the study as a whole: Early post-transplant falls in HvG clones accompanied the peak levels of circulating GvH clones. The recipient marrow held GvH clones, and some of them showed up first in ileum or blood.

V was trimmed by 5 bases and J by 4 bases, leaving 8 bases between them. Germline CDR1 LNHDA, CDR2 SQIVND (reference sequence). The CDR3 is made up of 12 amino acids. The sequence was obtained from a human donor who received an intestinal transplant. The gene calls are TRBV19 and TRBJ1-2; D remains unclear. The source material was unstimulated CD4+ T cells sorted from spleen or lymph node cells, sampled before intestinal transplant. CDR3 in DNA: TGTGCCAGTAGTCCTCGTGGCTATGGCTACACCTTC. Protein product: CASSPRGYGYTF.